Reported below is one T cell receptor (beta chain). This specimen belongs to a study of response to subunit inactivated influenza vaccine. From the RT-PCR reads, TCRdb called clonotypes with MiXCR, one entry per CDR3 protein. Of some 570,000 distinct CDR3 sequences listed, 11% are singletons. Trimming took 3 bases from V and 6 from J, leaving 19 bases between them. The CDR3 spans 16 residues. The germline V gene encodes CDR1 SGHRS and CDR2 YFSETQ. These data were also reused for a study on T cells expressing NK-cell markers. That study reports: Synthesis of TCR beta cDNA relied on 5'RACE template switching carrying UMIs. Out of eight donors sequenced, seven tested HCMV-seropositive and the remaining one seronegative. Once again these clonotypes came out on top in the CD3+CD56-NKG2C+ fraction of a handful of donors. The HCMV specificity of the expanded NKG2C+ T cell clones stayed unresolved.

The sequencing here drew on PBMCs from blood, taken on the day of vaccination. The source is a man aged 50 or older who received an inactivated influenza vaccine. V gene TRBV5-1 combines with J gene TRBJ1-3; D unclear. The CDR3 protein is CASSSGFFDSLNTIYF. The DNA for the CDR3 is TGCGCCAGCAGCTCGGGGTTTTTCGATTCTCTAAACACCATATATTTT.